This TCR beta chain is from a study of blood T cell repertoires in COVID-19. Germline V lookup: CDR1 MNHEY, CDR2 SVGAGI. Trimming pared 2 bases from V and 2 bases from J, leaving 15 bases between. The CDR3 has 16 residues. Clones were sequenced by immunoSEQ multiplex PCR, and TCRdb holds only the in-frame ones, with some missing. Of some 220,000 clones listed, roughly 85% are singletons. This clone appeared a single time. This chain connects TRBV6-5 to TRBJ2-5; tentatively, D is TRBD2 (7 bases). Material: peripheral blood. The origin of this receptor is a man aged 50-59 years with COVID-19, enrolled during active disease. This chain's CDR3 is CASSYQGTIQQETQYF. CDR3 DNA sequence: TGTGCCAGCAGTTACCAGGGGACTATCCAACAAGAGACCCAGTACTTC.